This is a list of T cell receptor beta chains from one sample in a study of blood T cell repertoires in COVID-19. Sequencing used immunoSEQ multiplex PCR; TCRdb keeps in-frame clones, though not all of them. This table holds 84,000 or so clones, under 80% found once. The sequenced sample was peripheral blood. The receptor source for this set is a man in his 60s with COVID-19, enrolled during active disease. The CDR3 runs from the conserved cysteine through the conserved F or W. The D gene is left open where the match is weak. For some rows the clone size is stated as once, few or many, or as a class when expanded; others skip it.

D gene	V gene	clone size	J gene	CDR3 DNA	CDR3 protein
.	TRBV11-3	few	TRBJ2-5	TGTGCCAGCAGCCGCCCAGGGGATTGGGAGACCCAGTACTTC	CASSRPGDWETQYF
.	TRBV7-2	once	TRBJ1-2	TGTGCCAGCAGCCTCCACACCACAGACTATGGCTACACCTTC	CASSLHTTDYGYTF
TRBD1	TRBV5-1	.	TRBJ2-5	TGCGCCAGCAGACCCGGATACAGGGGGAATGGGGAGACCCAGTACTTC	CASRPGYRGNGETQYF
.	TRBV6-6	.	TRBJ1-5	TGTGCCAGCAGGGAGACGGGGGGGCGACCCAATCAGCCCCAGCATTTT	CASRETGGRPNQPQHF
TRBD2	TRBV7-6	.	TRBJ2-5	TGTGCCAGCAGCCCCGGGACTAGCGGGGGGGTACGGCAAGAGACCCAGTACTTC	CASSPGTSGGVRQETQYF
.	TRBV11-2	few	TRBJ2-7	TGTGCCAGCAGCCATCAGCTAGCGAGCCCACCCCTTTACTACGAGCAGTACTTC	CASSHQLASPPLYYEQYF
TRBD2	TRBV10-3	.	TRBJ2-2	TGTGGTACTAGCGGGGGGGAGAACACCGGGGAGCTGTTTTTT	CGTSGGENTGELFF
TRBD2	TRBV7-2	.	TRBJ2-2	TGTGCCAGCAGCCCCCAGGCGGGAGGGCTTGGCGGGGAGCTGTTTTTT	CASSPQAGGLGGELFF
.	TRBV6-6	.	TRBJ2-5	TGTGCCAGCAGTCCGACCACCCGACGGGGCCAAGAGACCCAGTACTTC	CASSPTTRRGQETQYF
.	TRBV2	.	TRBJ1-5	TGTGCCAGCAAAGAACAGGGAAGCAATCAGCCCCAGCATTTT	CASKEQGSNQPQHF
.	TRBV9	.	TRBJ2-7	TGTGCCAGCAGCGTAGCTGGGGGCCCCGGGTCCTACGAGCAGTACTTC	CASSVAGGPGSYEQYF
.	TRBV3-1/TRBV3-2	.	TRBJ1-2	TGTGCCAGCAGCCAAGCCCATACGGTCAAGTATGGCTACACCTTC	CASSQAHTVKYGYTF
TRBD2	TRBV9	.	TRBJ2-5	TGTGCCAGCAGCGTAGGCGGGGGGCGCAGGGAGACCCAGTACTTC	CASSVGGGRRETQYF
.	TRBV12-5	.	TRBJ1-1	TGTGCTAGTGGCTCCCGAGGCGCTGGCACTGAAGCTTTCTTT	CASGSRGAGTEAFF
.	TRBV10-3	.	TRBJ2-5	TGTGCCATCAGTGAGTCCCGCGGGGGCGCTGAGACCCAGTACTTC	CAISESRGGAETQYF
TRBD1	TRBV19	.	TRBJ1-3	TGTGCCAGTACCTCGACAGGGATGACTGGAAACACCATATATTTT	CASTSTGMTGNTIYF
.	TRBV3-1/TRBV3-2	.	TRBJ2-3	TGTGCCAGCAGCCGTCTATCCTCAGATACGCAGTATTTT	CASSRLSSDTQYF
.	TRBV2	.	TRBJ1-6	TGTGCCAGCAGTGTTCCCGGGGTTGCCTATAATTCACCCCTCCACTTT	CASSVPGVAYNSPLHF
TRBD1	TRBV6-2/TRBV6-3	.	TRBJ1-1	TGTGCCAGCAGCCCGGTTACAGGGGTGGGCACTGAAGCTTTCTTT	CASSPVTGVGTEAFF
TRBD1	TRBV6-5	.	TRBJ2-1	TGTGCCAGCAGGCCCACGGGACAGGGTAGGAGTGAGCAGTTCTTC	CASRPTGQGRSEQFF
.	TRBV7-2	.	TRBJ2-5	TGTGCCAGCATCGTCGATAGGGGGTTAAAGACCCAGTACTTC	CASIVDRGLKTQYF
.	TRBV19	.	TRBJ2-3	TGTGCCAGTAGGAGCAGGGTAGCGGCGACCACAGATACGCAGTATTTT	CASRSRVAATTDTQYF
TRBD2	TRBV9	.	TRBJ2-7	TGTGCCAGCAGCCAACTAGCGGTGGGAGGTAACGAGCAGTACTTC	CASSQLAVGGNEQYF
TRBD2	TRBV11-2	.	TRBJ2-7	TGTGCCAGCAGAACTAGCGGACTTACCTACGAGCAGTACTTC	CASRTSGLTYEQYF
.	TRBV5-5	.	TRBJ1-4	TGTGCCAGCAGCTTGGGACCGACAAATAATGAAAAACTGTTTTTT	CASSLGPTNNEKLFF
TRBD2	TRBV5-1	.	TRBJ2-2	TGCGCCAGCAGCTTGGATTCTCGGGGGGTATCCGGGGAGCTGTTTTTT	CASSLDSRGVSGELFF
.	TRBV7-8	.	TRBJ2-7	TGTGCCAGCAGCTTAGATCATGCTAGCTCTTTTTCCGAGCAGTACTTC	CASSLDHASSFSEQYF
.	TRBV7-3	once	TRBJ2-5	TGTGCCAGCAGCGTTGACAGCCCCCCTCTGACCCAGTACTTC	CASSVDSPPLTQYF
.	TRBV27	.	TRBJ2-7	TGTGCCAGCAGTTTATCCGGCAGGGGAAGATCCTACGAGCAGTACTTC	CASSLSGRGRSYEQYF
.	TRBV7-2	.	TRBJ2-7	TGTGCCAGCAGCTTCAAAGACAGATTCGGTGGCTACGAGCAGTACTTC	CASSFKDRFGGYEQYF
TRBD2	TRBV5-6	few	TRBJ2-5	TGTGCCAGCAGCTTCGGGAGGGAGACCCAGTACTTC	CASSFGRETQYF
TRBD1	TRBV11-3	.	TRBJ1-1	TGTGCCAGCAGCATCCCCGGACAGGGGGGTGAAGCTTTCTTT	CASSIPGQGGEAFF
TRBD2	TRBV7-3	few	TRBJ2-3	TGTGCCAGCAGCCGAGCGGGAGGGAGCACAGATACGCAGTATTTT	CASSRAGGSTDTQYF
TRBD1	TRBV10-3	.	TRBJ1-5	TGTGCCATCAGTGAGTCAGGCCGTCAGGGGGCGAATCAGCCCCAGCATTTT	CAISESGRQGANQPQHF
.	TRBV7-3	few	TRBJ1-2	TGTGCCAGCAGCTTAAGAGCAGGGGATGGCTACACCTTC	CASSLRAGDGYTF
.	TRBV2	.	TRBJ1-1	TGTGCCAGCAAGTCGGACTCCAAGAACACTGAAGCTTTCTTT	CASKSDSKNTEAFF
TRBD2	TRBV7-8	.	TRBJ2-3	TGTGCCAGCAGCTACTCACCGACTAGCGGGGGGAACACAGATACGCAGTATTTT	CASSYSPTSGGNTDTQYF
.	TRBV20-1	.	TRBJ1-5	TGCAGTGCCAGTCAGGGGAGCAATCAGCCCCAGCATTTT	CSASQGSNQPQHF
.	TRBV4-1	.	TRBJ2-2	TGCGCCAGCAGCCAAGCCTTAGCCGGGGAGCTGTTTTTT	CASSQALAGELFF
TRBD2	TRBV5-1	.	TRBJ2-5	TGCGCCAGCAGCTTGGACCCGGGACTAGCGGAGACCCAGTACTTC	CASSLDPGLAETQYF
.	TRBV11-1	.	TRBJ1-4	TGTGCCAGCAGCATCAGGGGAGACAATGAAAAACTGTTTTTT	CASSIRGDNEKLFF
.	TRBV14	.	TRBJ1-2	TGTGCCAGCAGCCAAGAACGGACGGGGAACTATGGCTACACCTTC	CASSQERTGNYGYTF
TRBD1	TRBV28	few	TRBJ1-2	TGTGCCACCTTAGGGCGCGCGACAGGGGGCGGAAACTATGGCTACACCTTC	CATLGRATGGGNYGYTF
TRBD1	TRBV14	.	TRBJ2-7	TGTGCCAGCAGGCCGACAGGGGACCCCTACGAGCAGTACTTC	CASRPTGDPYEQYF
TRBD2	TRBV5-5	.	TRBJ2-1	TGTGCCAGCAGCTTGGCGGGGGGACCCAACAATGAGCAGTTCTTC	CASSLAGGPNNEQFF
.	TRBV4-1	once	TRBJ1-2	TGCGCCAGCAATCCAGGGATATTTAACTATGGCTACACCTTC	CASNPGIFNYGYTF
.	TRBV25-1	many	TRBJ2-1	TGTGCCAGCAGTCGAAGAGCGGTTAGCTCCTACAATGAGCAGTTCTTC	CASSRRAVSSYNEQFF
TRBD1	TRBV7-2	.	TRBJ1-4	TGTGCCAGCAGCCCAGACAGGGTGACGGGTGAAAAACTGTTTTTT	CASSPDRVTGEKLFF
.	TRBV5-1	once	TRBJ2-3	TGCGCCAGCAGCTTGCCCTCCCTCAGGCCAGATACGCAGTATTTT	CASSLPSLRPDTQYF
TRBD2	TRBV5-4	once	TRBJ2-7	TGTGCCAGCAGCTTGGGACTAGCGGGGGCCGGGGAGCAGTACTTC	CASSLGLAGAGEQYF
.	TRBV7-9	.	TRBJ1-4	TGTGCCAGCAGCTCCCGGATAGTGGGAGACAATGAAAAACTGTTTTTT	CASSSRIVGDNEKLFF
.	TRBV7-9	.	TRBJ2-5	TGTGCCAGCAGCCCAGTGGAAGAGACCCAGTACTTC	CASSPVEETQYF
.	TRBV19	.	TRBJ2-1	TGTGCCAGTAGTATGGGAGTAGCGGAGTTCTACAATGAGCAGTTCTTC	CASSMGVAEFYNEQFF
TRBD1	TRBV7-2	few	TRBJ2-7	TGTGCCAGCAGCCAACGGACAGGGGCTGGCTACGAGCAGTACTTC	CASSQRTGAGYEQYF
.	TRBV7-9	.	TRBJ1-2	TGTGCCAGCAGCTTAGGGAACAGTTTCTATGGCTACACCTTC	CASSLGNSFYGYTF
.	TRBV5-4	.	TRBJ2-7	TGTGCCAGCAGCTTGGGGACAGCGAGCTCCTACGAGCAGTACTTC	CASSLGTASSYEQYF